This T cell receptor (beta chain) comes out of a study of blood T cells in healthy people across ages. This CDR3 comprises 14 residues. V lost 6 bases, J lost 11 bases, and 25 bases lay in between. Germline V gene lookup returns CDR1 DFQATT and CDR2 SNEGSKA (reference sequence). The use of a sample-barcoded 5' primer and a J-beta primer mix characterized a second PCR of roughly 7 to 12 cycles. Unique molecular identifiers of 12 random nucleotides labeled each cDNA. TCRdb re-called the 5' RACE reads with MiXCR, one entry per CDR3 protein. The table has about 670,000 distinct CDR3 sequences, around two fifths seen once.

This receptor was identified in a man of 80 years or more in good health. The sequenced sample consisted of blood. This chain links TRBV20-1 with TRBJ2-5, with a possible D match to TRBD2 (6 bases). The CDR3 sequence: CSATSEGPYNEQYF. CDR3 bases: TGCAGTGCCACCTCGGAGGGCCCCTACAATGAGCAGTACTTC.